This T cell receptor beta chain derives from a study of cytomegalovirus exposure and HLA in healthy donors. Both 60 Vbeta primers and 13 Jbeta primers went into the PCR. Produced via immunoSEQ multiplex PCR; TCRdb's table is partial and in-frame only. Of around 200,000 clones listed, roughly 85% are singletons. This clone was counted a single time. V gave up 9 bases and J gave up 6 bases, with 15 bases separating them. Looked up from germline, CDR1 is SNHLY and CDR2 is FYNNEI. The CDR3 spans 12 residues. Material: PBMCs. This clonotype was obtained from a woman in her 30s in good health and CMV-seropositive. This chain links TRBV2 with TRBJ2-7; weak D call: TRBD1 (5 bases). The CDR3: CASLKTVREQYF. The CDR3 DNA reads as TGTGCCAGTCTAAAGACAGTTCGCGAGCAGTACTTC.